This entry lists 30 T cell receptor beta chains sequenced from one sample in a study of CD8 T cells in Susac syndrome. An amount of RNA that ranged from roughly 0.45 to 1 ug was reverse transcribed with random hexamers. TCRdb analysed the immunoSEQ multiplex PCR reads with MiXCR anew, one entry per CDR3 protein. The sample has around 150,000 distinct CDR3 sequences, 85% to 95% seen once. Sample: CD8+ T cells from PBMCs. These TCRs come from a human donor in good health.

The CDR3 nucleotides read TGCAGTGCTAGAGAACAGGGGGCCGGCACTGAAGCTTTCTTT. Amino acid sequence: CSAREQGAGTEAFF. The rearrangement uses TRBV20-1 and TRBJ1-1; 9 nucleotides match TRBD1. Germline V gives CDR1 DFQATT, CDR2 SNEGSKA (reference sequence). The CDR3 totals 14 residues. V gave up 0 bases and J gave up 4 bases; unmatched junction bases: 3.

V gene TRBV3-1 combines with J gene TRBJ2-7; a possible D gene is TRBD2 (5 bases). CDR1 and CDR2 (germline): LGHDT, YNNKEL (reference sequence). The V end was cut by 0 bases, the J end by 1 base, with 13 bases between. This CDR3 comprises 16 residues. In DNA form, the CDR3 reads TGTGCCAGCAGCCAAGATTCGACGGGATGGTCCTACGAGCAGTACTTC. Its protein is CASSQDSTGWSYEQYF.

The CDR3 sequence is CSASPLGGSYEQYF. CDR3 in DNA: TGCAGTGCTAGTCCCTTAGGCGGGAGCTACGAGCAGTACTTC. The chain combines TRBV20-1 with TRBJ2-7, with TRBD2 matching over 7 bases. Trimming at V came to 3 bases and at J to 3 bases, leaving 8 bases not matched to a gene. Germline CDR1 reads DFQATT; CDR2 reads SNEGSKA (reference sequence). The CDR3 totals 14 residues.

The V call is TRBV30, the J call TRBJ2-3; D is uncertain. The CDR3 has 10 residues. V was shortened by 4 bases and J by 5 bases, with 4 bases between the two germline ends. The V gene's germline CDR1 is GTSNPN and CDR2 SVGIG (reference sequence). CDR3 protein: CAWMEDTQYF. CDR3 coding DNA: TGTGCCTGGATGGAAGATACGCAGTATTTT.

Only a few counts were recorded for this clonotype. This chain links TRBV24-1 with TRBJ1-2; a possible D gene is TRBD1 (5 bases). Germline V gives CDR1 KGHDR, CDR2 SFDVKD. V was pared by 4 bases and J by 3 bases, with 14 bases between. This CDR3 region has 15 residues. CDR3: CATSDPTMGDYGYTF. The CDR3 DNA follows: TGTGCCACCAGTGACCCAACCATGGGGGACTATGGCTACACCTTC.

This rearrangement joins TRBV24-1 to TRBJ2-3; 10 positions agree with TRBD2. Germline V lookup: CDR1 KGHDR, CDR2 SFDVKD. The J segment lost 2 bases and the V segment lost 6 bases, leaving 1 base of the junction unmatched. The CDR3 is 14 residues long. As DNA, the CDR3 is TGTGCCACCAGTAGCGGGAGGGCCACAGATACGCAGTATTTT. It translates to CATSSGRATDTQYF.

The chain combines TRBV13 with TRBJ2-6; no definite D call. Germline CDR1 PRHDT, CDR2 FYEKMQ (reference sequence). V was clipped by 4 bases and J by 2 bases, with 6 bases between them. The CDR3 runs to 14 residues. CDR3 sequence (DNA): TGTGCCAGCAGCTCCAACCCTGGGGCCAACGTCCTGACTTTC. It is translated as CASSSNPGANVLTF.

The chain recombines TRBV6-5 with TRBJ2-1, with 7 bases fitting TRBD2. The V gene's germline CDR1 is MNHEY and CDR2 SVGAGI. V shed 4 bases and J 7 bases; nucleotides not matched to a gene: 4. The CDR3 consists of 13 residues. In DNA, the CDR3 is TGTGCCAGCAGTTCAACTAGCGCTAATGAGCAGTTCTTC. Translating gives CASSSTSANEQFF.

The chain joins TRBV5-1 to TRBJ1-1; D might be TRBD1 (5 bases). The CDR3 has 14 residues. Germline CDR1 reads SGHRS; CDR2 reads YFSETQ. V lost 4 bases to trimming and J lost 5 bases, with 15 bases between them. In DNA, the CDR3 is TGCGCCAGCAGCAGGGCGGGGGGTACTACTGAAGCTTTCTTT. The encoded protein is CASSRAGGTTEAFF.

The V call is TRBV20-1, the J call TRBJ2-7, with TRBD2 identical over 14 bases. Unmatched junction bases numbered 5, after V lost 3 bases and J lost 4 bases. From germline, CDR1 is DFQATT and CDR2 SNEGSKA (reference sequence). This CDR3 contains 15 residues. Here the CDR3 reads CSARTSGRALYEQYF. The CDR3 DNA reads TGCAGTGCTAGGACTAGCGGGAGGGCCCTGTACGAGCAGTACTTC.

The rearrangement joins TRBV20-1 to TRBJ2-7; 7 positions agree with TRBD2. V lost 3 bases to trimming and J lost 1 base; unmatched junction nucleotides: 3. Germline CDR1 is DFQATT and CDR2 is SNEGSKA (reference sequence). The CDR3 length is 13 residues. The DNA of the CDR3 is TGCAGTGCTAGCGGGAGGACGTCCTACGAGCAGTACTTC. Amino acid sequence: CSASGRTSYEQYF.

The CDR3 here is CASKGLGYEQFF. CDR3 DNA: TGTGCCAGCAAAGGACTAGGATATGAGCAGTTCTTC. The V and J genes are TRBV27 and TRBJ2-1; TRBD2 agrees at 7 bases. With V trimmed by 7 bases and J by 8 bases, 5 bases remained unmatched. Germline CDR1 is MNHEY and CDR2 is SMNVEV (reference sequence). The CDR3 loop spans 12 amino acids.

The CDR3 is CSAEDRDDQPQHF. The CDR3 DNA follows: TGCAGTGCTGAGGACAGGGATGATCAGCCCCAGCATTTT. This sequence joins TRBV20-1 and TRBJ1-5, with 8 bases fitting TRBD1. CDR3 length equals 13 residues. The J segment lost 5 bases and the V segment lost 5 bases, leaving 5 bases of the junction unmatched. The V gene's germline CDR1 is DFQATT and CDR2 SNEGSKA (reference sequence).

The J gene is TRBJ2-2, the V gene TRBV24-1, with no clear D. The V gene lost 9 bases and the J gene lost 0 bases, with 7 bases spanning the gap. This CDR3 contains 13 residues. Looked up from germline, CDR1 is KGHDR and CDR2 is SFDVKD. CDR3 bases: TGTGCCACCGCAGGAGCGAACACCGGGGAGCTGTTTTTT. Its protein product is CATAGANTGELFF.

The CDR3 sequence: CASSDRNSGNTIYF. The CDR3 DNA sequence: TGTGCCAGCAGTGACAGAAACTCTGGAAACACCATATATTTT. V and J are TRBV6-5 and TRBJ1-3, with a possible D match to TRBD1 (5 bases). The germline V gene encodes CDR1 MNHEY and CDR2 SVGAGI. CDR3 size: 14 residues. Trimming shortened V by 5 bases and J by 0 bases, and 8 bases separated the two germline ends.

This clonotype appeared a single time. This chain links TRBV6-5 with TRBJ1-5, with 10 bases aligning to TRBD1. This CDR3 is 14 amino acids long. CDR1 and CDR2 from the germline V gene are MNHEY and SVGAGI. The V gene end was trimmed by 4 bases and the J gene end by 6 bases; junction bases not matched to a gene: 3. The CDR3 reads CASSSGTGVQPQHF. The CDR3 coding sequence is TGTGCCAGCAGTTCCGGGACAGGGGTTCAGCCCCAGCATTTT.

This chain joins TRBV13 and TRBJ1-2, with 7 bases lining up with TRBD1. This CDR3 is built from 13 residues. J gave up 3 bases and V 5 bases, and 3 bases lay outside the gene matches. CDR1 is PRHDT and CDR2 is FYEKMQ in the germline V gene (reference sequence). The DNA of the CDR3 is TGTGCCAGCAGCACCGGGACAGACTATGGCTACACCTTC. Its translation is CASSTGTDYGYTF.

The chain recombines TRBV20-1 with TRBJ1-5; D is ambiguous. The CDR3 is 13 residues long. Germline V lookup: CDR1 DFQATT, CDR2 SNEGSKA (reference sequence). The V and J ends lost 5 bases and 2 bases respectively, with 10 bases between them. CDR3 sequence (DNA): TGCAGTGCTTCTACTTGGGGCAATCAGCCCCAGCATTTT. The encoded protein is CSASTWGNQPQHF.

J is TRBJ2-2 and V is TRBV2; 7 bases match TRBD2. The V segment lost 2 bases and the J segment 1 base; nucleotides outside the gene matches: 7. Per germline, CDR1 SNHLY and CDR2 FYNNEI. The CDR3 contains 17 residues. CDR3 sequence: CASSERFAGENTGELFF. CDR3 DNA sequence: TGTGCCAGCAGTGAACGGTTTGCGGGAGAGAACACCGGGGAGCTGTTTTTT.

V and J are TRBV3-1 and TRBJ2-1; D is undetermined. Germline V gene data show CDR1 as LGHDT and CDR2 as YNNKEL (reference sequence). Trimming left V 9 bases short and J 2 bases short, with 8 bases between. CDR3 length: 12 residues. CDR3 in amino acids: CASAWTYNEQFF. The DNA for the CDR3 is TGTGCCAGTGCGTGGACCTACAATGAGCAGTTCTTC.

This chain uses TRBV19 with TRBJ2-1, with 12 bases that match TRBD2. The CDR3 is 13 residues long. The junction had 3 bases not matched to a gene; V was cut back by 5 bases and J by 10 bases. In germline, CDR1 is LNHDA, CDR2 SQIVND (reference sequence). The CDR3 sequence: CASSPGTSGEQFF. CDR3 bases: TGTGCCAGTAGTCCCGGGACTAGCGGGGAGCAGTTCTTC.

The chain is built from TRBV30 and TRBJ2-3, with 9 positions matching TRBD2. The J segment lost 4 bases and the V segment lost 4 bases, leaving 9 bases of the junction unmatched. The germline gives CDR1 GTSNPN, CDR2 SVGIG (reference sequence). The CDR3 is 15 amino acids. CDR3 nucleotide sequence: TGTGCCTGGACCGCGGCGGGAGGGCCCGCAGATACGCAGTATTTT. Translation: CAWTAAGGPADTQYF.

This clonotype came up once. The chain is built from TRBV14 and TRBJ2-2; D gene unclear. The length of the CDR3 is 15 residues. V was shortened by 5 bases and J by 0 bases, with 10 bases between the two germline ends. The V gene's germline CDR1 is SGHDN and CDR2 FVKESK. The CDR3 bases are TGTGCCAGCAGCAAGGACGGAGCGAACACCGGGGAGCTGTTTTTT. Translating it yields CASSKDGANTGELFF.

The chain carries TRBV29-1 and TRBJ2-6; the match to TRBD1 covers 12 bases. CDR1 is SQVTM, CDR2 ANQGSEA, per germline. Trimming took 2 bases from V and 2 from J; bases not matched to a gene: 4. There are 17 residues in the CDR3. For the CDR3, the DNA is TGCAGCGTTGAATCCCGGGACAGGGGGCCTGGGGCCAACGTCCTGACTTTC. It codes for CSVESRDRGPGANVLTF.

V gene TRBV4-2 combines with J gene TRBJ2-7; D remains unclear. Germline values: CDR1 LGHNA, CDR2 YNFKEQ. CDR3 length: 15 amino acids. V shed 0 bases and J shed 0 bases, with 9 bases lying between them. CDR3 in amino acids: CASSQEGRSSYEQYF. CDR3 DNA: TGTGCCAGCAGCCAAGAGGGCAGGAGCTCCTACGAGCAGTACTTC.

The V call is TRBV30, the J call TRBJ2-2; TRBD1 aligns across 8 bases. This CDR3 has 13 amino acids. V gave up 2 bases and J gave up 7 bases; unmatched junction bases: 3. Germline V CDR1 and CDR2: GTSNPN, SVGIG (reference sequence). CDR3 residues: CAWSTGGGGELFF. As DNA, the CDR3 is TGTGCCTGGAGTACAGGGGGAGGCGGGGAGCTGTTTTTT.

The V call is TRBV20-1, the J call TRBJ2-2; no clear D gene. The V end was cut by 0 bases, the J end by 7 bases, with 6 bases between. The CDR3 is made up of 12 amino acids. Germline-derived CDR1 and CDR2 are DFQATT and SNEGSKA (reference sequence). Here the CDR3 reads CSARDRGGELFF. CDR3 nucleotides: TGCAGTGCTAGAGATCGTGGCGGGGAGCTGTTTTTT.

The genes are TRBV15 and TRBJ2-7, with 7 positions matching TRBD2. The CDR3 runs to 15 residues. Trimming cost V 3 bases and J 0 bases; bases outside gene matches: 5. Germline V gene sequence: CDR1 LNHNV, CDR2 YYDKDF (reference sequence). The chain's CDR3 is CATSSSGGSSYEQYF. The CDR3 DNA follows: TGTGCCACCAGCAGCTCTGGCGGGAGCTCCTACGAGCAGTACTTC. The full variable domain, completed using reference TRBV15 and TRBJ2-7, is DAMVIQNPRYQVTQFGKPVTLSCSQTLNHNVMYWYQQKSSQAPKLLFHYYDKDFNNEADTPDNFQSRRPNTSFCFLDIRSPGLGDTAMYLCATSSSGGSSYEQYFGPGTRLTVT.

The chain recombines TRBV5-1 with TRBJ2-2; D may be TRBD1 (6 bases). V was cut by 3 bases and J by 10 bases, with 16 bases left in between. This CDR3 is 14 amino acids long. Germline V gene lookup returns CDR1 SGHRS and CDR2 YFSETQ. For the CDR3, the DNA is TGCGCCAGCAGCTCCCAGTCAGGGGAAGTGGAGCTGTTTTTT. Translating gives CASSSQSGEVELFF.

This chain uses TRBV7-8 with TRBJ2-1; TRBD1 is a possible D gene (5 bases). This CDR3 is built from 15 residues. Trimming left V 7 bases short and J 10 bases short, with 23 bases between. Germline CDR1 and CDR2: SGHVS and FQNEAQ. Here the CDR3 reads CASTSSGPTPGEQFF. The DNA of the CDR3 is TGTGCCAGCACCTCGTCTGGACCTACTCCAGGGGAGCAGTTCTTC.